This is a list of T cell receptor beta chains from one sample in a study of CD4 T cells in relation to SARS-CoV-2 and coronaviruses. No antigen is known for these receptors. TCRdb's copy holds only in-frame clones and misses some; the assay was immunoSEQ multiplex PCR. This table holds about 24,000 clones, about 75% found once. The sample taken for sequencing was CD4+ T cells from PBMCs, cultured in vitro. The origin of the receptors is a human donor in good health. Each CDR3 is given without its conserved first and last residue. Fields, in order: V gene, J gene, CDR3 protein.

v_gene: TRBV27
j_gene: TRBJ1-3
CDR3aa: ASIFWLERSGNTIY

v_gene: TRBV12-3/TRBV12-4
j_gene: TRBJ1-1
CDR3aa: ASSPGVKAF

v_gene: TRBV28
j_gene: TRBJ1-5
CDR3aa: ASRQQGNQPQH

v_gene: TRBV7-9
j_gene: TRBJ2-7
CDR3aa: ASSLGEWSEQY

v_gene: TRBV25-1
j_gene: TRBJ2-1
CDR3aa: ASSAGGHNEQF

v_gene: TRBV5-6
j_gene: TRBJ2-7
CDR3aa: ASSLEGQGGHEQY

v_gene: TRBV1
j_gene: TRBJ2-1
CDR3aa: TSSPAKTSRDEQF

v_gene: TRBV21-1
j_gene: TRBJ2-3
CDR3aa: ASSNSQDREWRGESTDTQY

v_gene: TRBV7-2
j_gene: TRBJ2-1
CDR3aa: ASSSRLAGDDYNEQF

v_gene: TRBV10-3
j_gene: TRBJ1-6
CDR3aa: AISEARGTDSPLH

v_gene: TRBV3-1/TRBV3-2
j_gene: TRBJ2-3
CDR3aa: ASSQETGAPDTQY